The 8 T cell receptor beta chains below were found in one sample sequenced in a study of post-analysis software for immune sequencing data. Prepared TCR beta cDNA libraries contained unique molecular identifiers. TCRdb re-derived calls from the PCR reads in MiXCR, one entry per CDR3 protein. Among about 540,000 distinct CDR3 sequences listed, around a third were seen once. Study-wide points: Comparison of patients with controls showed five or six TRBV segments more frequent in patients, TRBV5-6, TRBV5-1 and TRBV20-1 among them.

Their specific antigens are unknown. Source material: blood. All receptors derive from a girl aged 2 to 17 with multiple sclerosis.

Many counts were recorded for this clonotype. This sequence joins TRBV29-1 and TRBJ1-2, with 8 bases identical to TRBD1. V shed 6 bases, J shed 0 bases, and the junction held 3 bases outside the gene matches. From germline, CDR1 is SQVTM and CDR2 ANQGSEA. The length of the CDR3 is 13 residues. As DNA, the CDR3 is TGCAGCGTCGGGACAGGCCCTAACTATGGCTACACCTTC. Its protein product is CSVGTGPNYGYTF.

This sequence joins TRBV5-1 and TRBJ2-7; D is possibly TRBD1 (5 bases). The germline CDR1 and CDR2 sequences are SGHRS and YFSETQ. With 3 bases removed from V and 5 bases from J, the gap between germline ends came to 9 bases. This CDR3 is 12 amino acids long. Here the CDR3 reads CASSYQGNEQYF. The CDR3 DNA follows: TGCGCCAGCAGCTATCAGGGAAACGAGCAGTACTTC.

The chain has TRBV6-5 and TRBJ1-1; D is perhaps TRBD1 (6 bases). Germline CDR1 is MNHEY and CDR2 is SVGAGI. The CDR3 sequence is 15 residues long. The V and J ends lost 6 bases and 4 bases respectively, with 18 bases between them. The CDR3 bases are TGTGCCAGCAGGCCACCTCGAGGGGGAGGCACTGAAGCTTTCTTT. Protein sequence: CASRPPRGGGTEAFF.

The chain combines TRBV2 with TRBJ2-5, with TRBD1 as a possible D gene (5 bases). Trimming cost V 8 bases and J 4 bases, with 17 bases left between them. Germline CDR1 reads SNHLY; CDR2 reads FYNNEI. The CDR3 covers 14 residues. CDR3 region: CASGGRARRETQYF. The CDR3 bases are TGTGCCAGCGGTGGCAGGGCCCGTCGAGAGACCCAGTACTTC. The full variable domain, with the rest looked up from reference TRBV2 and TRBJ2-5, is EPEVTQTPSHQVTQMGQEVILRCVPISNHLYFYWYRQILGQKVEFLVSFYNNEISEKSEIFDDQFSVERPDGSNFTLKIRSTKLEDSAMYFCASGGRARRETQYFGPGTRLLVL.

This clonotype was seen only a few times. The J gene is TRBJ2-3, the V gene TRBV5-1; D ambiguous. The V end lost 8 bases, the J end lost 2 bases, and 15 bases lay between the germline ends. The CDR3 covers 14 residues. CDR1 is SGHRS and CDR2 is YFSETQ in the germline V gene. The CDR3 sequence is CASCPLEATDTQYF. The CDR3 DNA is TGCGCCAGTTGCCCCCTTGAGGCCACAGATACGCAGTATTTT.

This chain uses TRBV27 with TRBJ1-2; D may be TRBD1 (5 bases). CDR1 is MNHEY and CDR2 is SMNVEV in the germline V gene (reference sequence). V gave up 1 base and J gave up 7 bases, with 22 bases separating them. The CDR3 is made up of 17 amino acids. The CDR3 here is CASSLLGTEGFIGGYTF. DNA of the CDR3: TGTGCCAGCAGTTTATTGGGGACGGAAGGTTTCATTGGTGGCTACACCTTC.

The table lists this clonotype with a few counts. The CDR3 here is CASSLVSGGETQYF. The CDR3 nucleotides are TGTGCCAGCAGCTTAGTCTCGGGGGGAGAGACCCAGTACTTC. The chain has TRBV7-9 and TRBJ2-7; 7 bases fit TRBD2. Judging by the DNA end, TRBJ2-5 fits better; the J call may be wrong. This CDR3 has 14 amino acids. Germline V gene lookup returns CDR1 SEHNR and CDR2 FQNEAQ (reference sequence).

There are a few counts of this clonotype. V and J are TRBV6-1 and TRBJ2-5; 7 bases are shared with TRBD1. TRBJ2-7 explains the end of the DNA better; the J call may be wrong. The germline V gene has CDR1 MNHNS and CDR2 SASEGT. The CDR3 loop spans 14 amino acids. The CDR3 sequence: CASSELGQSYEQYF. CDR3 bases: TGTGCCAGCAGTGAATTGGGACAGAGCTACGAGCAGTACTTC.